This T cell receptor beta chain was captured by sequencing in a study of OX40 agonist ivuxolimab in advanced cancers. Assay used: immunoSEQ multiplex PCR; TCRdb lists only in-frame clones, some missing. The table shows more than 15,000 clones, with around 78% occurring only once. Sequencing used CD4+ or CD8+ T cells sorted from blood, obtained in a trial of the OX40 agonist ivuxolimab. This receptor was taken from an adult with an advanced solid tumor such as melanoma, head and neck, liver or kidney cancer.

The CDR3 DNA reads as TGTGCCAGTAGTAGGGCAGGGACGGTAGATACGCAGTATTTT. It is translated as CASSRAGTVDTQYF. The genes are TRBV19 and TRBJ2-3; D is possibly TRBD1 or TRBD2 (5 bases each). The germline gives CDR1 LNHDA, CDR2 SQIVND (reference sequence). This CDR3 spans 14 amino acids. V gave up 4 bases and J gave up 5 bases, with 13 bases separating them.